This T cell receptor beta chain was identified during a study of T cell responses to AZD1222 COVID-19 vaccine. As for the study in general: Pooled in the analysis were second doses at about 4 or about 12 weeks.

Some clones are missing from TCRdb's copy, which holds only in-frame ones; the method was immunoSEQ multiplex PCR. The repertoire holds about 110,000 clones, with about 90% as singletons. Study findings and constraints: Vaccine-associated CD4 TCRs spanned spike, dominant at 160-218 and 743-854. Researchers took repertoire samples only after the peak T cell response had come. When two AZD1222 doses had been given, Spike-specific TCR breadth and depth rose.

Comments on this clone: As yet, its antigen is unknown.

The V gene lost 7 bases and the J gene lost 4 bases, with 18 bases spanning the gap. Germline V gene sequence: CDR1 SGHAT, CDR2 FQDESV (reference sequence). The CDR3 extends over 15 amino acids. V is TRBV11-1 and J is TRBJ2-3, with D maybe TRBD2 (7 bases). Sequencing was performed on peripheral blood, taken on day 0 of AZD1222 vaccination. The sequence was obtained from an adult in good health. The DNA of the CDR3 is TGTGCCAGCAACAGGGAGGGGGGGCCATCAGATACGCAGTATTTT. Amino acid sequence: CASNREGGPSDTQYF.